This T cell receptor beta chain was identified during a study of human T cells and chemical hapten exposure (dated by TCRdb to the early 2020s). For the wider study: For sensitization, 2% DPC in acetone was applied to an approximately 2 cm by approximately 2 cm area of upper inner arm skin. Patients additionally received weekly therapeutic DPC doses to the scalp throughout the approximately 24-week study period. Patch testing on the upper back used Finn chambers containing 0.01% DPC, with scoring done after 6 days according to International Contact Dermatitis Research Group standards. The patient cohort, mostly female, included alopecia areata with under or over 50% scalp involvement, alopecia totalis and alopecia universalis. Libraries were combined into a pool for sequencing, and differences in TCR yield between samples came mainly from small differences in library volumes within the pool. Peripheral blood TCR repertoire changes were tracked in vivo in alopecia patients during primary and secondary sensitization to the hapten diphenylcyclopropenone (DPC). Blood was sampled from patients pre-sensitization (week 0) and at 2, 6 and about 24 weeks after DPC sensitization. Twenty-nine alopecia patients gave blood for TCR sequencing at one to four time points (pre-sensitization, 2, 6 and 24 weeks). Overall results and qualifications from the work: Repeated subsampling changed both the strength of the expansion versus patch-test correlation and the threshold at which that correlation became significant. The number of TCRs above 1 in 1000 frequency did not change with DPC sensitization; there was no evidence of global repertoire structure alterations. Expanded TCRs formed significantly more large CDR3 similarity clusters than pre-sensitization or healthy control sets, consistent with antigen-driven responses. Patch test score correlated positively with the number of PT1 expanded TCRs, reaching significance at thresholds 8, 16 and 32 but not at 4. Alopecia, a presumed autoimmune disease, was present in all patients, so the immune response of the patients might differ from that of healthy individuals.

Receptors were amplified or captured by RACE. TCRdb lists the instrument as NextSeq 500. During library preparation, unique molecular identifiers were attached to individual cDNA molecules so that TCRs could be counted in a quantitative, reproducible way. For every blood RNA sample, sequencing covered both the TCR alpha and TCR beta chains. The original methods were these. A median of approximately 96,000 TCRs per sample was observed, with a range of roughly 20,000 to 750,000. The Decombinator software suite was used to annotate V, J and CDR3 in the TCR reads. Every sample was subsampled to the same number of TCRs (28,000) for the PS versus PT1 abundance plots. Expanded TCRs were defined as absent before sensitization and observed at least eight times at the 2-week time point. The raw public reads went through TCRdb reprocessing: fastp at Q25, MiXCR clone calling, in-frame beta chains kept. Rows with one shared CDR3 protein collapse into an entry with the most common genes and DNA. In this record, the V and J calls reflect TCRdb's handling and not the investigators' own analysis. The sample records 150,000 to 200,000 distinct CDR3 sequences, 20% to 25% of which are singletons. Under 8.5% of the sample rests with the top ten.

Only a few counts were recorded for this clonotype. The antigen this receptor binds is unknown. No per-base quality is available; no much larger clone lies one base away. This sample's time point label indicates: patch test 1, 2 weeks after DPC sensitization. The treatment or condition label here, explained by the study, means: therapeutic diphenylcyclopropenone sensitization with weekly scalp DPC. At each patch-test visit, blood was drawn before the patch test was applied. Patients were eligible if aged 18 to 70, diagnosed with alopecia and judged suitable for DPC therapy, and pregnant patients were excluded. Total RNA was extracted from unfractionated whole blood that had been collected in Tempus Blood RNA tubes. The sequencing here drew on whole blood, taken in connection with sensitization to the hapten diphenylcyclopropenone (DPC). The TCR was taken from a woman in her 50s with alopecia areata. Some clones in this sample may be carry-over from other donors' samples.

In nucleotide form, the sequence is TGTGCCAGCACCTCAATTATGGGACAACGGGAGCAGTACTTC. This encodes CASTSIMGQREQYF. The chain couples TRBV7-6 to TRBJ2-7; TRBD1 is perhaps the D gene, given 6 matching bases. Relative to germline, V is 7 bases shorter and J is 7 bases shorter, with 20 bases between their ends. Sequences SGHVS (CDR1) and FNYEAQ (CDR2) are obtained from the germline V gene. The CDR3 has 14 amino acids, counting the end cysteine and phenylalanine. Only CDR3 DNA is held: 42 bases, read in frame from base 1.